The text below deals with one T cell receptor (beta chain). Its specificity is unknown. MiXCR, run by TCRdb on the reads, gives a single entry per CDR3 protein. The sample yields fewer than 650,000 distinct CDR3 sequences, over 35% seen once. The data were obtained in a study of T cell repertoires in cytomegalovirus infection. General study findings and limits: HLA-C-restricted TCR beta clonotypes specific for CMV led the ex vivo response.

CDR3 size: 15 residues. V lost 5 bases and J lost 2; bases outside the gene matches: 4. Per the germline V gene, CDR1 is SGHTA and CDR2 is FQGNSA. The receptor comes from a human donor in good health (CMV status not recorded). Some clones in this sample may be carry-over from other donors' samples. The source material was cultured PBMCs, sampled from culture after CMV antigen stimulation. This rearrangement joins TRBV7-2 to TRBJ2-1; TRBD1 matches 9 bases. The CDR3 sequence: CASSQRQGAYNEQFF. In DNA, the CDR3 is TGTGCCAGCAGCCAAAGACAGGGGGCCTACAATGAGCAGTTCTTC.